Each of the 18 T cell receptor beta chains below was sequenced from the same sample in a study of cytotoxic CD8 clonotypes in ibrutinib-treated CLL. Libraries were prepared by immunoSEQ multiplex PCR; TCRdb keeps only in-frame clonotypes and omits some of them. The repertoire holds 110,000 to 150,000 clones, with about three quarters as singletons. Sequenced here: PBMCs, sampled after 24 months of ibrutinib treatment. The source of these receptors is a human donor with chronic lymphocytic leukemia.

V gene TRBV6-4 combines with J gene TRBJ1-4, with 10 bases that match TRBD1. CDR3 length: 13 residues. V shed 4 bases, J shed 12 bases, and the junction held 5 bases outside the gene matches. Per germline, CDR1 MRHNA and CDR2 SNTAGT. The chain's CDR3 is CASSVGQGGQLFF. CDR3 in DNA: TGTGCCAGCAGTGTCGGACAGGGGGGTCAACTGTTTTTT.

The genes are TRBV29-1 and TRBJ1-2; 12 bases line up with TRBD1. V gave up 5 bases and J gave up 6 bases; unmatched junction bases: 7. The CDR3 contains 14 residues. Germline V gene sequence: CDR1 SQVTM, CDR2 ANQGSEA. CDR3 in DNA: TGCAGCGTTACCGGGACAGGGGGCTTTCATGGCTACACCTTC. It translates to CSVTGTGGFHGYTF.

The rearrangement uses TRBV5-1 and TRBJ1-6, with D maybe TRBD1 (6 bases). Trimming cost V 4 bases and J 8 bases, with 13 bases left between them. This CDR3 spans 14 amino acids. CDR1 and CDR2 (germline): SGHRS, YFSETQ. In DNA, the CDR3 is TGCGCCAGCAGCCCTCCAGGGGTCGATTCACCCCTCCACTTT. Its protein product is CASSPPGVDSPLHF.

V is TRBV6-5 and J is TRBJ2-7, with D possibly matching TRBD1 (5 bases). CDR3 length equals 11 residues. V was cut by 6 bases and J by 6 bases, with 9 bases left in between. The V gene's germline CDR1 is MNHEY and CDR2 SVGAGI. The CDR3 DNA sequence: TGTGCCAGCAGACGCCAGGGCGAGCAGTACTTC. Protein product: CASRRQGEQYF.

V gene TRBV4-1 combines with J gene TRBJ1-3; D is perhaps TRBD1 (5 bases). The CDR3 has 13 residues. V shed 4 bases and J shed 2 bases, with 6 bases lying between them. CDR1 and CDR2 from the germline V gene are MGHRA and YSYEKL. DNA of the CDR3: TGCGCCAGCAGCCGGGGGGCTGGAAACACCATATATTTT. Encoded protein: CASSRGAGNTIYF.

The count of this clone is one. The chain links TRBV28 to TRBJ1-4; weak D call: TRBD1 (5 bases). The ends were cut back, 4 bases at V and 7 bases at J, with 16 bases in the middle. Germline CDR1 is MDHEN and CDR2 is SYDVKM. There are 15 residues in the CDR3. The CDR3 spells CASSSPGREGEKLFF. The CDR3 bases are TGTGCCAGCAGTTCCCCGGGGCGGGAGGGTGAAAAACTGTTTTTT.

The chain is built from TRBV2 and TRBJ2-2; 7 nucleotides line up with TRBD2. Germline V CDR1 and CDR2: SNHLY, FYNNEI. Germline trimming cut 7 bases from V and 6 bases from J; bases unmatched to any gene: 5. The length of the CDR3 is 13 residues. The CDR3 nucleotides read TGTGCCAGCATGAGGGAGGGGTCCGGGGAGCTGTTTTTT. Amino acid sequence: CASMREGSGELFF.

The chain employs TRBV6-5 and TRBJ2-7; 9 nucleotides line up with TRBD1. CDR1 and CDR2 (germline): MNHEY, SVGAGI. The V and J ends lost 10 bases and 4 bases, in that order; junction bases with no gene match: 8. The CDR3 has 13 amino acids. The CDR3 sequence is CATTGGPPYEQYF. CDR3 sequence (DNA): TGTGCCACCACAGGGGGCCCCCCGTACGAGCAGTACTTC.

The chain is built from TRBV6-5 and TRBJ1-6; D unresolved. This CDR3 is 15 amino acids long. The V end lost 7 bases, the J end lost 0 bases, and 10 bases lay between the germline ends. Per germline, CDR1 MNHEY and CDR2 SVGAGI. The DNA of the CDR3 is TGTGCCAGCACCGGCAGGAGCTCCTATAATTCACCCCTCCACTTT. Its translation: CASTGRSSYNSPLHF.

The rearrangement uses TRBV5-1 and TRBJ2-5, with a possible D match to TRBD1 (6 bases). This CDR3 is 15 amino acids long. Germline CDR1 is SGHRS and CDR2 is YFSETQ. V dropped 0 bases and J dropped 2 bases, with 11 bases sitting between them. CDR3 region: CASSLVDSQQETQYF. The CDR3 nucleotides are TGCGCCAGCAGCTTGGTGGACAGCCAACAAGAGACCCAGTACTTC.

This chain joins TRBV5-6 and TRBJ2-2; D ambiguous. The CDR3 consists of 13 residues. The V gene's germline CDR1 is SGHDT and CDR2 YYEEEE. Trimming shortened V by 0 bases and J by 6 bases, and 6 bases separated the two germline ends. CDR3 sequence (DNA): TGTGCCAGCAGCTTGGGACTCCCCGGGGAGCTGTTTTTT. It codes for CASSLGLPGELFF.

V is TRBV19 and J is TRBJ1-4; a weak D match, TRBD1 (5 bases). The CDR3 is 14 amino acids. Per germline, CDR1 LNHDA and CDR2 SQIVND (reference sequence). Trimming stripped 3 bases from V and 8 bases from J, with 13 bases between. Here the CDR3 reads CASSIGAGGEKLFF. The CDR3 region has the DNA TGTGCCAGTAGTATCGGAGCCGGGGGAGAAAAACTGTTTTTT.

The chain links TRBV7-9 to TRBJ1-2; 7 positions match TRBD1. The CDR3 sequence is 13 residues long. The V segment lost 6 bases and the J segment 2 bases; nucleotides outside the gene matches: 3. Germline V gives CDR1 SEHNR, CDR2 FQNEAQ (reference sequence). CDR3 bases: TGTGCCAGCAGGAGGGGACAGAACTATGGCTACACCTTC. This gives the protein CASRRGQNYGYTF.

The rearrangement uses TRBV5-1 and TRBJ2-5; D unresolved. Germline V gives CDR1 SGHRS, CDR2 YFSETQ. V was pared by 4 bases and J by 0 bases, with 13 bases between. This CDR3 has 15 residues. In DNA form, the CDR3 reads TGCGCCAGCAGCCCCTGGGAAAACTACCAAGAGACCCAGTACTTC. It yields the protein CASSPWENYQETQYF.

This chain connects TRBV2 to TRBJ2-3, with D unresolved. CDR1 is SNHLY and CDR2 is FYNNEI in the germline V gene. V lost 1 base and J lost 2, with 7 bases in between. The CDR3 has 14 amino acids. The CDR3: CASSEGPSTDTQYF. The CDR3 DNA is TGTGCCAGCAGTGAAGGGCCTTCCACAGATACGCAGTATTTT.

This clone was counted a single time. This sequence joins TRBV2 and TRBJ1-2; 9 nucleotides align to TRBD1. The CDR3 covers 15 residues. J gave up 7 bases and V 2 bases, and 8 bases lay outside the gene matches. Germline CDR1 reads SNHLY; CDR2 reads FYNNEI. The CDR3 DNA sequence: TGTGCCAGCAGTGAACTGGGACAGGGTATTGGTGGCTACACCTTC. This gives the protein CASSELGQGIGGYTF.

The rearrangement uses TRBV30 and TRBJ1-1; 9 bases line up with TRBD1. CDR1 and CDR2 (germline): GTSNPN, SVGIG (reference sequence). The CDR3 is 14 residues long. The V and J ends lost 5 bases and 3 bases, in that order; junction bases with no gene match: 7. CDR3 loop: CAWDPGQGYTEAFF. The CDR3, as DNA: TGTGCCTGGGACCCGGGACAGGGTTACACTGAAGCTTTCTTT.

V usage is TRBV7-9 and J usage is TRBJ1-5, with unresolved D. The CDR3 has 13 residues. Germline V gene lookup returns CDR1 SEHNR and CDR2 FQNEAQ (reference sequence). V lost 3 bases to trimming and J lost 4 bases, with 7 bases between them. CDR3 protein: CASSFAQNQPQHF. The DNA of the CDR3 is TGTGCCAGCAGCTTTGCGCAAAATCAGCCCCAGCATTTT.